This record looks at one T cell receptor (beta chain) sequence and its context. Its target is unknown. Patient tissue came from resections in Japan or China, 2014–2017. Each case's diagnosis was confirmed by two pathologists on H&E. The record originates from a study of immune evolution from preneoplasia to lung adenocarcinoma. General study results and limits: Normal lung had highest clonality; later lesions appeared denser, more diverse. From normal lung to invasive adenocarcinoma, top clone frequencies appeared to decrease.

This table comes from immunoSEQ multiplex PCR, and its TCRdb copy is limited to in-frame clones, with some not included. The data contain several thousand clones, about 82% of them seen just once; the ten biggest clones take up roughly 15%. Looked up from germline, CDR1 is SGHKS and CDR2 is YYEKEE (reference sequence). The CDR3 is made up of 16 amino acids. V dropped 5 bases and J dropped 14; count of bases not matched to a gene: 15. This chain links TRBV5-5 with TRBJ2-1, with TRBD2 matching 14 bases. The material sequenced was FFPE normal lung tissue adjacent to the tumor. The sequence was obtained from a person between 45 and 75 years old with lung adenocarcinoma. The CDR3, as DNA: TGTGCCAGCAGGCGAGGACTAGCGGGAGGTCCGCGGGGGGAGTTCTTC. As protein: CASRRGLAGGPRGEFF.